These T cell receptor beta chains were read from a single sample in a study of tumor-infiltrating lymphocytes in oesophageal squamous cell carcinoma. TCRdb ran MiXCR on the PCR reads and lists one entry per CDR3 protein. The sample yields just under 20,000 distinct CDR3 sequences, 39% seen once. The material sequenced was esophageal tumor tissue. The receptors were sampled from a male donor with esophageal squamous cell carcinoma. The CDR3 runs from the conserved cysteine through the conserved F or W. A D gene is named only where the DNA matches it firmly. Rows may omit the clone size; those that give it use once, few, many or a size class.

j_call clone_size d_call v_call cdr3_aa cdr3_nt
TRBJ2-7 NA TRBD2 TRBV6-2/TRBV6-3 CASRLGGGRSYEQYF TGTGCCAGCAGATTAGGCGGGGGAAGATCCTACGAGCAGTACTTC
TRBJ1-6 NA NA TRBV7-2 CASSSLNEQYF TGTGCCAGCAGCTCTCTCAATGAGCAGTACTTT
TRBJ2-7 NA TRBD1 TRBV12-3/TRBV12-4 CASSLGGTGGTYEQYF TGTGCCAGCAGTTTAGGCGGGACAGGGGGGACCTACGAGCAGTACTTC
TRBJ2-5 NA NA TRBV9 CASSVEPVRETQYF TGTGCCAGCAGCGTAGAACCCGTTCGAGAGACCCAGTACTTC
TRBJ2-7 NA TRBD2 TRBV7-2 CASEQGLAGAYEQYF TGTGCCAGCGAACAGGGACTAGCGGGAGCCTACGAGCAGTACTTC
TRBJ1-1 few TRBD1 TRBV7-6 CASSSGTGVGGTEAFF TGTGCCAGCAGCTCCGGGACAGGGGTCGGTGGGACTGAAGCTTTCTTT
TRBJ2-2 NA NA TRBV12-3/TRBV12-4 CASSLLAEAGELFF TGTGCCAGCAGTTTATTGGCAGAGGCCGGGGAGCTGTTTTTT
TRBJ2-2 NA NA TRBV10-3 CAISASNTGELFF TGTGCCATCTCCGCTAGCAACACCGGGGAGCTGTTTTTT
TRBJ2-1 NA NA TRBV4-1 CASSQYLGVVGGNEQFF TGCGCCAGCAGCCAATATCTGGGGGTTGTGGGTGGTAATGAGCAGTTCTTC
TRBJ2-1 medium-sized NA TRBV7-3 CASSPGDVRPYDEQFF TGTGCCAGCAGCCCGGGGGACGTCAGGCCCTACGATGAGCAGTTCTTC
TRBJ2-5 NA NA TRBV7-9 CASSSREWGQETQYF TGTGCCAGCAGCTCCCGTGAGTGGGGCCAAGAGACCCAGTACTTC
TRBJ2-5 NA NA TRBV11-2 CASSLADLGTQYF TGTGCCAGCAGCTTAGCAGACTTAGGGACCCAGTACTTC
TRBJ2-7 NA TRBD2 TRBV7-2 CASSFASGDIGQYF TGTGCCAGCAGCTTCGCTAGCGGGGATATAGGGCAGTACTTC
TRBJ2-5 few TRBD2 TRBV7-6 CASSTGASGSKTQYF TGTGCCAGCAGCACAGGGGCTAGCGGGAGTAAGACCCAGTACTTC
TRBJ2-3 medium-sized NA TRBV7-9 CASSHSSGRLVRREYF TGTGCCAGCAGTCATTCCTCAGGGCGACTTGTTCGTCGTGAGTATTTT
TRBJ2-1 many NA TRBV11-2 CASSLVSDNEQFF TGTGCCAGCAGCTTAGTATCAGACAATGAGCAGTTCTTC
TRBJ2-5 NA NA TRBV19 CASRSRRGNNEQYF TGTGCCAGTAGATCCAGACGGGGCAACAATGAGCAGTACTTC
TRBJ2-5 NA NA TRBV11-2 CASSLGPGQTQYF TGTGCCAGCAGCTTAGGTCCCGGCCAGACCCAGTACTTC
TRBJ2-5 NA NA TRBV19 CASSSQGTETQYF TGTGCCAGTAGTTCTCAGGGTACGGAGACCCAGTACTTC
TRBJ2-1 many NA TRBV24-1 CATSRGMGAGNEQFF TGTGCCACCAGTCGGGGAATGGGCGCTGGCAATGAGCAGTTCTTC
TRBJ1-2 medium-sized TRBD1 TRBV6-1 CASSRDRAGYTF TGTGCCAGCAGTCGGGACAGGGCTGGCTACACCTTC
TRBJ2-1 few TRBD2 TRBV10-3 CAISADHGGGYNEQFF TGTGCCATCAGTGCCGACCATGGCGGGGGCTACAATGAGCAGTTCTTC
TRBJ2-1 few TRBD2 TRBV11-3 CASSLGTSALGEQFF TGTGCCAGCAGCTTAGGGACTAGCGCTCTAGGAGAGCAGTTCTTC
TRBJ2-4 many TRBD2 TRBV7-9 CASSLTGLAEEQYF TGTGCCAGCAGCTTAACGGGACTAGCGGAAGAGCAGTACTTC
TRBJ2-7 few NA TRBV7-8 CASSPEDEAYEQYF TGTGCCAGCAGCCCCGAGGACGAGGCCTACGAGCAGTACTTC
TRBJ2-3 medium-sized TRBD1 TRBV4-1 CASRAGQGLYTQYF TGCGCCAGCAGGGCCGGACAGGGGTTGTATACGCAGTATTTT
TRBJ2-1 NA NA TRBV6-8 CASSYGDLGPFF TGTGCCAGCAGTTACGGGGACTTAGGGCCGTTCTTC
TRBJ2-5 many NA TRBV18 CASSLTQKETQYF TGTGCCAGCTCACTAACGCAGAAAGAGACCCAGTACTTC
TRBJ2-4 many TRBD2 TRBV6-6 CASSYSGGFSSPLHF TGTGCCAGCAGTTACTCGGGGGGGTTCTCTTCACCCCTCCACTTC
TRBJ2-1 NA NA TRBV11-1 CASSRTGTNNYNEQFF TGTGCCAGCAGCCGTACCGGGACAAATAACTACAATGAGCAGTTCTTC
TRBJ1-6 many TRBD1 TRBV2 CASFRDRGNSPLHF TGTGCCAGCTTCCGCGACAGGGGTAATTCACCCCTCCACTTT
TRBJ2-7 many TRBD1 TRBV5-5 CASSLGDSWTVEQYF TGTGCCAGCAGCTTGGGGGACAGTTGGACCGTCGAGCAGTACTTC
TRBJ2-7 NA TRBD2 TRBV7-6 CASSLASSGKLYEQYF TGTGCCAGCAGCTTAGCGTCTAGCGGGAAACTCTACGAGCAGTACTTC
TRBJ1-4 NA NA TRBV7-6 CASSHRDGDEKLFF TGTGCCAGCAGCCACCGGGACGGGGATGAAAAACTGTTTTTT
TRBJ1-5 many NA TRBV6-1 CASSSADRGFRNQPQHF TGTGCCAGCAGCTCCGCCGACAGAGGATTTAGGAATCAGCCCCAGCATTTT
TRBJ2-7 many NA TRBV6-6 CASSYGQLYEQYF TGTGCCAGCAGTTACGGGCAGTTATACGAGCAGTACTTC
TRBJ2-1 NA TRBD2 TRBV3-1 CASSQDRTSGVLYNEQFF TGTGCCAGCAGCCAAGATCGGACTAGCGGGGTGTTATACAATGAGCAGTTCTTC
TRBJ2-3 many NA TRBV24-1 CATSDLVGEDTQYF TGTGCCACCAGTGATTTGGTAGGGGAAGATACGCAGTATTTT
TRBJ1-2 NA TRBD1 TRBV7-6 CASSWDQGGGYTF TGTGCCAGCAGCTGGGACCAGGGGGGAGGCTACACCTTC
TRBJ2-5 NA NA TRBV18 CASSPQGGAQETQYF TGTGCCAGCTCACCCCAAGGGGGGGCCCAAGAGACCCAGTACTTC
TRBJ2-1 many NA TRBV18 CASSRWRDSSYNEQFF TGTGCCAGCTCACGATGGAGGGATAGCTCCTACAATGAGCAGTTCTTC
TRBJ2-2 many TRBD1 TRBV6-1 CASTAGQGIANTGELFF TGTGCCAGCACCGCGGGACAGGGGATCGCGAACACCGGGGAGCTGTTTTTT
TRBJ2-3 few TRBD2 TRBV7-6 CASSLASGGGTDTQYF TGTGCCAGCAGCTTAGCCAGCGGGGGTGGTACAGATACGCAGTATTTT
TRBJ1-1 few NA TRBV7-6 CASSLKPGVWVGAFF TGTGCCAGCAGCTTAAAACCAGGGGTCTGGGTTGGAGCTTTCTTT
TRBJ1-2 many TRBD1 TRBV12-3/TRBV12-4 CASSFRNRGVYGYTF TGTGCCAGCAGTTTTAGAAACAGGGGCGTCTATGGCTACACCTTC
TRBJ2-1 many NA TRBV2 CASSDFKGMDNEQFF TGTGCCAGCAGTGATTTTAAAGGGATGGACAATGAGCAGTTCTTC
TRBJ2-7 many NA TRBV11-2 CASSLAQSYEQYF TGTGCCAGCAGCTTAGCACAGTCCTACGAGCAGTACTTC
TRBJ2-3 NA TRBD2 TRBV7-8 CASSLVILAGTDTQYF TGTGCCAGCAGCTTAGTTATACTAGCGGGAACAGATACGCAGTATTTT
TRBJ2-7 many TRBD1 TRBV6-6 CASSYVRDREGEQYF TGTGCCAGCAGTTACGTAAGGGACAGGGAAGGGGAGCAGTACTTC
TRBJ2-7 many TRBD2 TRBV7-3 CASSLIGGSVQENEQYF TGTGCCAGCAGCTTAATCGGCGGGAGTGTACAGGAAAATGAGCAGTACTTC
TRBJ2-1 many TRBD2 TRBV4-1 CASSALSAGGQFF TGCGCCAGCAGCGCCCTGAGTGCGGGAGGGCAGTTCTTC
TRBJ2-5 few TRBD2 TRBV5-1 CASSLPSGNEQYF TGCGCCAGCAGCCTACCCAGCGGGAATGAGCAGTACTTC
TRBJ2-1 many NA TRBV5-6 CASTNLRRGFFNEQFF TGTGCCAGCACCAACCTCCGCCGAGGATTCTTCAATGAGCAGTTCTTC
TRBJ2-7 once NA TRBV7-6 CASSLAWGSEQYF TGTGCCAGCAGCTTAGCGTGGGGATCCGAGCAGTACTTC